These T cell receptor beta chains were read from a single sample in a study of blood T cell repertoires in COVID-19. TCRdb's table, derived via immunoSEQ multiplex PCR, lists solely in-frame clones and lacks some. Among about 91,000 clones listed, just over 85% were seen once. The sample was peripheral blood. The source of these receptors is an older woman with acute or convalescent COVID-19. Both conserved end residues are part of each CDR3. A D gene is named only where the DNA matches it firmly. Clone size is shown for a subset of rows, as once, few, many or a class of expanded clone.

clone_size,v_call,j_call,d_call,cdr3_nt,cdr3_aa
NA,TRBV19,TRBJ2-1,TRBD2,TGTGCCAGTAGTCTGCGGGAGGCCTCCTACAATGAGCAGTTCTTC,CASSLREASYNEQFF
once,TRBV10-3,TRBJ1-2,TRBD1,TGTGCCATCAGACCGGGGACAGGGGATTGGGGCTACACCTTC,CAIRPGTGDWGYTF
NA,TRBV12-3/TRBV12-4,TRBJ2-5,NA,TGTGCCAGCAGCCCCGGACTATCCGGGACCCAGTACTTC,CASSPGLSGTQYF
NA,TRBV11-2,TRBJ2-2,NA,TGTGCCAGCAGCTTAAATACGGGTGGCACCGGGGAGCTGTTTTTT,CASSLNTGGTGELFF
NA,TRBV3-1/TRBV3-2,TRBJ2-7,TRBD2,TGTGCCAGCAGCCAAGTTAGACTAGCGGAATACGAGCAGTACTTC,CASSQVRLAEYEQYF
once,TRBV7-3,TRBJ2-3,TRBD2,TGTGCCAGCAGCACTAGCGGGGGGTTTTTAGATACGCAGTATTTT,CASSTSGGFLDTQYF
NA,TRBV24-1,TRBJ2-7,TRBD1,TGTGCCACCAGTGATTTCACAGGGGGAGTCTACGAGCAGTACTTC,CATSDFTGGVYEQYF
NA,TRBV10-3,TRBJ1-1,NA,TGTGCCATCAGGGGGGGGGCTGAAGCTTTCTTT,CAIRGGAEAFF
NA,TRBV18,TRBJ2-1,NA,TGTGCCAGCTCACCCAACCTACAGGGTTACAATGAGCAGTTCTTC,CASSPNLQGYNEQFF
NA,TRBV5-1,TRBJ2-4,TRBD2,TGCGCCAGCAGCCCTGGACTAGCGGGAATGGACATTCAGTACTTC,CASSPGLAGMDIQYF
NA,TRBV24-1,TRBJ2-5,TRBD1,TGTGCCACCAGTGAAACCGGACAGGGGGGAGAGACCCAGTACTTC,CATSETGQGGETQYF
few,TRBV30,TRBJ2-1,NA,TGTGCCTGGAGTCGTGGACAGAACTCCTACAATGAGCAGTTCTTC,CAWSRGQNSYNEQFF
NA,TRBV9,TRBJ2-7,NA,TGTGCCAGCAGCGTAGAGGGCCAGGGTCCTCACGAGCAGTACTTC,CASSVEGQGPHEQYF
NA,TRBV5-3,TRBJ2-7,TRBD1,TGTGCCAGAAGTCCAAACAGGGGCGAGCAGTACTTC,CARSPNRGEQYF
NA,TRBV6-5,TRBJ1-1,NA,TGTGCCAGCAGCCTACAGGGCTCTTCCACTGAAGCTTTCTTT,CASSLQGSSTEAFF
NA,TRBV5-1,TRBJ2-3,NA,TGCGCCAGCAGCCAGGGACTTAGCACAGATACGCAGTATTTT,CASSQGLSTDTQYF
NA,TRBV7-8,TRBJ2-7,TRBD2,TGTGCCAGCAGCTTCCGGCCTAGCGGGGCCTCCTACGAGCAGTACTTC,CASSFRPSGASYEQYF
NA,TRBV2,TRBJ2-2,NA,TGTGCCAGCAGTTTATTCGCGAACACCGGGGAGCTGTTTTTT,CASSLFANTGELFF
NA,TRBV15,TRBJ2-1,NA,TGTGCCACCAGCAGAGATCATCTCAGCTCCTACAATGAGCAGTTCTTC,CATSRDHLSSYNEQFF
NA,TRBV2,TRBJ2-1,TRBD2,TGTGCCAGCAGTGACTCCTGGGACTACAATTACAATGAGCAGTTCTTC,CASSDSWDYNYNEQFF
NA,TRBV9,TRBJ1-1,NA,TGTGCCAGCAGCCTCCGGGCCTCCGGGGACACTGAAGCTTTCTTT,CASSLRASGDTEAFF
NA,TRBV5-4,TRBJ2-5,NA,TGTGCCAGCAGCCTTGGCGAGTTAGCACTACAAGAGACCCAGTACTTC,CASSLGELALQETQYF
few,TRBV4-1,TRBJ1-6,NA,TGCGCCAGCAGCCAAGATTGGGGCTTGAAGAATTCACCCCTCCACTTT,CASSQDWGLKNSPLHF
NA,TRBV24-1,TRBJ2-2,NA,TGTGCCACCAGTCCGGAGTTGGGCACCGGGGAGCTGTTTTTT,CATSPELGTGELFF
NA,TRBV3-1/TRBV3-2,TRBJ2-5,NA,TGTGCCAGCAGCCAAGATATATTCAGACAAGAGACCCAGTACTTC,CASSQDIFRQETQYF
NA,TRBV6-2/TRBV6-3,TRBJ1-5,TRBD1,TGTGCCAGCAGTTACTCCAGGGGGTCAAAGCAGCCCCAGCATTTT,CASSYSRGSKQPQHF
NA,TRBV25-1,TRBJ2-7,NA,TGTGCCAGCAGTGAAGACAGCTCCTACGAGCAGTACTTC,CASSEDSSYEQYF
NA,TRBV6-5,TRBJ2-5,TRBD1,TGTGCCAGCAGCTATAGCGTGACAGGGGGAGAGACCCAGTACTTC,CASSYSVTGGETQYF
NA,TRBV5-1,TRBJ1-1,NA,TGCGCCAGCAGCTTGGTGGGAGATAACACTGAAGCTTTCTTT,CASSLVGDNTEAFF
few,TRBV10-3,TRBJ2-2,TRBD2,TGTGCCATCAGTGTACTAGCGGGAGGGTCTATCGGGGAGCTGTTTTTT,CAISVLAGGSIGELFF
NA,TRBV6-5,TRBJ1-1,NA,TGTGCCAGCAGTTACTTAGGGAGGGGTGAAGCTTTCTTT,CASSYLGRGEAFF
NA,TRBV5-1,TRBJ2-3,NA,TGCGCCAGCAGCCCCCAAGCGGGCTCTACAGATACGCAGTATTTT,CASSPQAGSTDTQYF
NA,TRBV19,TRBJ1-3,NA,TGTGCCAGTAGAGACAGTGCCTCTGGAAACACCATATATTTT,CASRDSASGNTIYF
NA,TRBV10-3,TRBJ1-2,NA,TGTGCCATCACGCAGGCCGAGCTCTCCAACTATGGCTACACCTTC,CAITQAELSNYGYTF
NA,TRBV30,TRBJ2-3,NA,TGTGCCTGGAGTGGCCGCGGGGGCAACTTACGGTATACGCAGTATTTT,CAWSGRGGNLRYTQYF
NA,TRBV7-8,TRBJ1-2,TRBD1,TGTGCCAGCAGCTTGAGGCCGGGACAGGGCTCTGGCTACACCTTC,CASSLRPGQGSGYTF
NA,TRBV5-6,TRBJ1-2,NA,TGTGCCAGCAGCTTGGGGCCAGGCCCCTATGGCTACACCTTC,CASSLGPGPYGYTF
NA,TRBV3-1/TRBV3-2,TRBJ2-3,NA,TGTGCCAGCAGCCAGGGACTTATCACAGATACGCAGTATTTT,CASSQGLITDTQYF
NA,TRBV28,TRBJ1-6,NA,TGTGCCAGCAGTCCCCCCGGACAGCGTCTGGCTTATTCACCCCTCCACTTT,CASSPPGQRLAYSPLHF
NA,TRBV18,TRBJ1-1,NA,TGTGCCAGCTCACCACCCTCGCAGGGTGTCACTGAAGCTTTCTTT,CASSPPSQGVTEAFF
NA,TRBV5-1,TRBJ1-2,NA,TGCGCCAGCAGCTTGGGACCAACGGGGGGGGAGCTTGGCTACACCTTC,CASSLGPTGGELGYTF
NA,TRBV7-8,TRBJ1-2,NA,TGTGCCAGCAGCTTAGCGTCTGCAGGGTCCGACTATGGCTACACCTTC,CASSLASAGSDYGYTF
NA,TRBV5-1,TRBJ2-1,NA,TGCGCCAGCAGCTTGGTAGGTCGGACACGCTCCTACAATGAGCAGTTCTTC,CASSLVGRTRSYNEQFF
NA,TRBV7-8,TRBJ2-3,TRBD2,TGTGCCAGCAGCTTTTCTAGCGGGAGAAGCACAGATACGCAGTATTTT,CASSFSSGRSTDTQYF
NA,TRBV6-5,TRBJ2-3,NA,TGTGCCAGCAGTCCAGACTTGTATACGCAGTATTTT,CASSPDLYTQYF
NA,TRBV19,TRBJ2-2,NA,TGTGCCAGTCGGCGGGCGGCCGGGGACACCGGGGAGCTGTTTTTT,CASRRAAGDTGELFF
few,TRBV4-1,TRBJ1-3,TRBD1,TGCGCCAGCAGCCAAGGACTATTGGACAGGTTTTCGAGAAACACCATATATTTT,CASSQGLLDRFSRNTIYF
NA,TRBV18,TRBJ2-2,TRBD2,TGTGCCAGCTCACCACCGGGACTAGCGGGAGTTGTCGCCGGGGAGCTGTTTTTT,CASSPPGLAGVVAGELFF
NA,TRBV4-1,TRBJ1-2,NA,TGCGCCAGCAGCCCAAGGACAGCAGGGCCGGGGTACTATGGCTACACCTTC,CASSPRTAGPGYYGYTF
NA,TRBV2,TRBJ1-1,NA,TGTGCCAGCAGGGAGAACACCCTGGCGGATGAAGCTTTCTTT,CASRENTLADEAFF
NA,TRBV5-1,TRBJ2-5,NA,TGCGCCAGCAGCTTGGCCTCGGGTTGGGAGACCCAGTACTTC,CASSLASGWETQYF
NA,TRBV5-1,TRBJ1-1,TRBD1,TGCGCCAGCAGCCGTAAACAAGGGAGGCGGACAGGGGAGAAGAACACTGAAGCTTTCTTT,CASSRKQGRRTGEKNTEAFF
NA,TRBV5-1,TRBJ1-5,NA,TGCGCCAGCAGCTTGTCGGGGGGAAATCAGCCCCAGCATTTT,CASSLSGGNQPQHF